The rows below give T cell receptor beta chains drawn from one sample of a study of blood T cells in healthy people across ages. TCRdb reprocessed the 5' RACE reads via MiXCR and lists one record per CDR3 protein. This table holds approximately 800,000 distinct CDR3 sequences, just under 25% found once. These sequences were also reported in another study, on T cells of mothers and their children.

The specimen was blood. Receptors originate from a boy aged 5-17 years in good health. CDR3s include the opening cysteine and the closing phenylalanine or tryptophan. A D gene is named only where the DNA matches it firmly. The listing skips clone size in some rows; elsewhere it reads once, few, many or a size class.

CDR3nt	CDR3aa	d_gene	v_gene	abundance	j_gene
TGCGCCAGCAGAGACGCTGCGGGAGCGGGTGATACGCAGTATTTT	CASRDAAGAGDTQYF	TRBD2	TRBV4-3	few	TRBJ2-3
TGTGCCTGGAGCGAATACAGCGCTGGAAACACCATATATTTT	CAWSEYSAGNTIYF	.	TRBV30	.	TRBJ1-3
TGTGCCAGCAGCTTAGAGTGGTCAGGCCACTACAATGAGCAGTTCTTC	CASSLEWSGHYNEQFF	.	TRBV7-9	few	TRBJ2-1
TGTGCCAGCAGCTTAGAAGTTGGGCAGCTCTATGGCTACACCTTC	CASSLEVGQLYGYTF	.	TRBV7-9	.	TRBJ1-2
TGCAGTGCTAGAGATCGGGTTCTTGTAACCCAGTACTTC	CSARDRVLVTQYF	.	TRBV20-1	.	TRBJ2-7
TGTGCCAGCAGTGAGAGACAGGTTGAAGCTTTCTTT	CASSERQVEAFF	.	TRBV12-3/TRBV12-4	few	TRBJ1-1
TGTGCCAGCAGGGCTGCTAGTAGCGGCAAAAACATTCAGTACTTC	CASRAASSGKNIQYF	.	TRBV6-2/TRBV6-3	.	TRBJ2-4
TGCGCCAGCAGCTTGCCCGGGGAGAACACTGAAGCTTTCTTT	CASSLPGENTEAFF	.	TRBV7-3	many	TRBJ1-1
TGTGCCAGCAGCCAAGATTTCACCCGCGAGCAGTACTTC	CASSQDFTREQYF	.	TRBV14	.	TRBJ2-7
TGTGCCAGCAGTCCACGGGACAGACTCACCGGGGAGCTGTTTTTT	CASSPRDRLTGELFF	TRBD1	TRBV6-6	.	TRBJ2-2
TGTGCCAGCAGCCTCATTCTAGGGACTGCAACTAATGAAAAACTGTTTTTT	CASSLILGTATNEKLFF	.	TRBV5-5	.	TRBJ1-4
TGTGCCACCAGCAGAGACTACAGGGGCGGCACTGAAGCTTTCTTT	CATSRDYRGGTEAFF	TRBD1	TRBV15	.	TRBJ1-1
TGTGCCAGCAGCCGACAGGGGATTGAAGCCGGGGAGCTGTTTTTT	CASSRQGIEAGELFF	TRBD1	TRBV7-9	few	TRBJ2-2
TGTGCCAGCAGTTACTCTCTAGCGGGGGCCTACAATGAGCAGTTCTTC	CASSYSLAGAYNEQFF	TRBD2	TRBV6-2/TRBV6-3	.	TRBJ2-1
TGCGCCAGCAGCTTGGGCGAGAAAACGGGAGCTTTCTTT	CASSLGEKTGAFF	.	TRBV5-1	.	TRBJ1-1
TGCAGTGCCTTAGTAGAGAAACAGGTCGTAAGGGTCTACAATGAGCAGTTCTTC	CSALVEKQVVRVYNEQFF	.	TRBV20-1	.	TRBJ2-1
TGTGCCAGCAACTCACCGGGACAGGGTAATTCACCCCTCCACTTT	CASNSPGQGNSPLHF	TRBD1	TRBV6-6	.	TRBJ1-6
TGTGCCAGCAGTTTTTCGGGAGGGCCGACAGATACGCAGTATTTT	CASSFSGGPTDTQYF	TRBD2	TRBV12-3/TRBV12-4	few	TRBJ2-3
TGTGCCAGCAGTTTAGGGCAGCTCGGCGTGAACATTCAGTACTTC	CASSLGQLGVNIQYF	.	TRBV28	.	TRBJ2-4
TGTGCCAGCAGCTCGACCGGGACTAGCCTCACCTACGAGCAGTACTTC	CASSSTGTSLTYEQYF	TRBD2	TRBV7-8	.	TRBJ2-7
TGTGCCAGCAGTTACGCGGCTAGCGGACTAGCCAAAAACATTCAGTACTTC	CASSYAASGLAKNIQYF	TRBD2	TRBV6-5	.	TRBJ2-4
TGTGCCAGTAGTCTGGGACAGGGGCTGCTCCACTTT	CASSLGQGLLHF	TRBD1	TRBV19	.	TRBJ1-6
TGTGCCAGCAGCCAACTAGCGGAGTTAACCTACGAGCAGTACTTC	CASSQLAELTYEQYF	TRBD2	TRBV7-2	.	TRBJ2-7
TGCAGTGCTGGCACGGGCAGGGGGTTTAGCACTGAAGCTTTCTTT	CSAGTGRGFSTEAFF	TRBD1	TRBV20-1	few	TRBJ1-1
TGCAGCGTTGTGGCCGGACTTCACTCCTACGAGCAGTACTTC	CSVVAGLHSYEQYF	.	TRBV29-1	.	TRBJ2-7
TGTGCCAGCAGCACCGGGACACCCTCCTACAATGAGCAGTTCTTC	CASSTGTPSYNEQFF	.	TRBV27	once	TRBJ2-1
TGCGCCAGCGGTTCAGGGTATGGGGCCAAAAACATTCAGTACTTC	CASGSGYGAKNIQYF	.	TRBV5-1	.	TRBJ2-4
TGTGCCAGTAGTGTCAGCGGCGCGGGCGGGCCAGCTGGTACGCAGTATTTT	CASSVSGAGGPAGTQYF	.	TRBV19	.	TRBJ2-3
TGTGCCAGCAGTTTCGAGACTGACGCTCTTAGCTATGGCTACACCTTC	CASSFETDALSYGYTF	.	TRBV12-3/TRBV12-4	few	TRBJ1-2
TGTGCCAGCAGCACACGACTAGCGGTACCCCAAGAGACCCAGTACTTC	CASSTRLAVPQETQYF	TRBD2	TRBV7-2	.	TRBJ2-5
TGTGCCACCAGTGATGGGGGGGATAGCGGGGACCCCCTAGAGACCCAGTACTTC	CATSDGGDSGDPLETQYF	TRBD2	TRBV24-1	.	TRBJ2-5
TGTGCCAGCAGGCTGACAGGGCTTGGGTACAATGAGCAGTTCTTC	CASRLTGLGYNEQFF	TRBD1	TRBV27	.	TRBJ2-1
TGTGCCAGCAGTAATAAGGTCTTGCTCTATGGCTACACCTTC	CASSNKVLLYGYTF	.	TRBV12-3/TRBV12-4	.	TRBJ1-2